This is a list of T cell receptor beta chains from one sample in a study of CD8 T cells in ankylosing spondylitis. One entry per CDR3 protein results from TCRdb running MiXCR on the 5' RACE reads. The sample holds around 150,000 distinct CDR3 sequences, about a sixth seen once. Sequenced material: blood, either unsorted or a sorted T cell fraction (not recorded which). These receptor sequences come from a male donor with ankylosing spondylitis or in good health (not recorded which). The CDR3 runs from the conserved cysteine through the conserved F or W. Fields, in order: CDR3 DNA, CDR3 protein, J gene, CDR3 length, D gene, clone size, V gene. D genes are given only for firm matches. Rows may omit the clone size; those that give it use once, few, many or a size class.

TGTGCCAGCAGTTACTCGAGGGGTAGCGGGAGGAGGGCCAATGAGCAGTTCTTC CASSYSRGSGRRANEQFF TRBJ2-1 18 TRBD2 many TRBV6-5
TGCGCCAGCAGCCCAACCTCTAGCGGGAGGAGGGATGAGCAGTTCTTC CASSPTSSGRRDEQFF TRBJ2-1 16 TRBD2 few TRBV5-1
TGTGCCAGCAGCTCTAGAGCGGTCGCCTCACACCAAGAGACCCAGTACTTC CASSSRAVASHQETQYF TRBJ2-5 17 . . TRBV7-9
TGTGCCAGCAGTTTACCGACTTCAGAAGCTTTCTTT CASSLPTSEAFF TRBJ1-1 12 . few TRBV12-3/TRBV12-4
TGTGCCAGCAGCTTAGTGGCGGAGATGAACACCGGGGAGCTGTTTTTT CASSLVAEMNTGELFF TRBJ2-2 16 . few TRBV7-8
TGCAGTGCTAGTGTTGTCCCTACCGGGGAGCTGTTTTTT CSASVVPTGELFF TRBJ2-2 13 . once TRBV20-1
TGTGCCAGCAGTTTAGACCAAGGTCAGCCCCAGCATTTT CASSLDQGQPQHF TRBJ1-5 13 . many TRBV12-3/TRBV12-4
TGTGCCAGCAGTCCAACACTCACAGGGTTGAGAGAAAAACTGTTTTTT CASSPTLTGLREKLFF TRBJ1-4 16 . . TRBV28
TGCGCCAGCAGCTTATATAGCGGGAGTGAAGACGAGCAGTACTTC CASSLYSGSEDEQYF TRBJ2-7 15 TRBD2 many TRBV5-1
TGCGCCAGCAGCTCTTATACCATGAACACTGAAGCTTTCTTT CASSSYTMNTEAFF TRBJ1-1 14 . many TRBV5-1
TGTGCCAGCAGCCAGGTGCGGGATAGAGATGAGCAGTTCTTC CASSQVRDRDEQFF TRBJ2-1 14 . . TRBV3-1
TGTGCCAGCAGCTTACGTCTGACTAGCGGGGGTGCAAGCACAGATACGCAGTATTTT CASSLRLTSGGASTDTQYF TRBJ2-3 19 TRBD2 many TRBV5-4
TGTGCCAGCGCTACTCTCCCCCATGAGCAGTTCTTC CASATLPHEQFF TRBJ2-1 12 . many TRBV28
TGTGCCAGCTCACCACCCCTAGCGGGCCTCACCTACAATGAGCAGTTCTTC CASSPPLAGLTYNEQFF TRBJ2-1 17 TRBD2 . TRBV18
TGCAGTGCTAGAGAACCCGGTGGCTATGGCTACACCTTC CSAREPGGYGYTF TRBJ1-2 13 . few TRBV20-1
TGCGCCAGCATAAGGGACCAGGCCACAGATACGCAGTATTTT CASIRDQATDTQYF TRBJ2-3 14 . many TRBV5-1
TGTGCCAGCAGTTTACAGGGGATTAATGAAAAACTGTTTTTT CASSLQGINEKLFF TRBJ1-4 14 . few TRBV12-3/TRBV12-4
TGTGCCAGCAGCTCAGCAGAAGATACGCAGTATTTT CASSSAEDTQYF TRBJ2-3 12 . . TRBV7-8
TGTGCCAGCAGCCTTGGGGGCGGGGAGCTGTTTTTT CASSLGGGELFF TRBJ2-2 12 . . TRBV5-4
TGTGCCAGCAGTGACAGGGCAGTCAGTCAGCCCCAGCATTTT CASSDRAVSQPQHF TRBJ1-5 14 . . TRBV2
TGCAGTGCTAGTTGGGGCACTCGGGGGTTCTATGGCTACACCTTC CSASWGTRGFYGYTF TRBJ1-2 15 . many TRBV20-1
TGCAGTGCTTTTGACTGGGCCAGCGGGAGTGGGGATGAGCAGTTCTTC CSAFDWASGSGDEQFF TRBJ2-1 16 TRBD2 many TRBV20-1
TGTGCCAGCAGCCTTAGCGTCTCCTACGAGCAGTACTTC CASSLSVSYEQYF TRBJ2-7 13 . few TRBV12-3/TRBV12-4
TGTGCCAGCAGTTCCGGACTAGCGGGAGGTCAGTACAATGAGCAGTTCTTC CASSSGLAGGQYNEQFF TRBJ2-1 17 TRBD2 . TRBV12-3/TRBV12-4
TGTGCCAGCAGTTACTCCACGGGACAGGAGACCCAGTACTTC CASSYSTGQETQYF TRBJ2-5 14 TRBD1 few TRBV6-5
TGTGCCAGCAGTTTCGGGGACACTGAAGCTTTCTTT CASSFGDTEAFF TRBJ1-1 12 . many TRBV7-2
TGTGCCATCAGTACAGGGGGCGATACGCAGTATTTT CAISTGGDTQYF TRBJ2-3 12 TRBD1 many TRBV10-3
TGTGCCAGCATCCCTGGCGGGGGGCAGCGGTACAATGAGCAGTTCTTC CASIPGGGQRYNEQFF TRBJ2-1 16 TRBD2 many TRBV28
TGTGCCAGCAGTCTGCGGGGGGCTTATGAAAAACTGTTTTTT CASSLRGAYEKLFF TRBJ1-4 14 . . TRBV12-3/TRBV12-4
TGCAGTGCTAGAGATAGCCGGAGACAGGGGACGAACACTGAAGCTTTCTTT CSARDSRRQGTNTEAFF TRBJ1-1 17 TRBD1 few TRBV20-1
TGTGCCAGCAGCCCTCCCGGACAGGGGTTTGACTACTACGAGCAGTACTTC CASSPPGQGFDYYEQYF TRBJ2-7 17 TRBD1 few TRBV28
TGTGCCAGCAGTTTATTGTCCGGGAGCGGCACCGGGGAGCTGTTTTTT CASSLLSGSGTGELFF TRBJ2-2 16 . once TRBV28
TGTGCCTCAGGACAAATTTACAATGAGCAGTTCTTC CASGQIYNEQFF TRBJ2-1 12 . many TRBV19
TGCGCCAGCAGCACCTCAACTAATGAAAAACTGTTTTTT CASSTSTNEKLFF TRBJ1-4 13 . . TRBV5-1
TGTGCCAGCAGTTTGCCAAGGGACGGTGAAGCTTTCTTT CASSLPRDGEAFF TRBJ1-1 13 . many TRBV6-5
TGCAGTGCTAGAGATCAGGGGGTGAACACCGGGGAGCTGTTTTTT CSARDQGVNTGELFF TRBJ2-2 15 TRBD1 . TRBV20-1
TGTGCCACCAGTGACCCCGGGACAGGGAGTCAAGAGACCCAGTACTTC CATSDPGTGSQETQYF TRBJ2-5 16 TRBD1 . TRBV24-1
TGTGCCAGCAGCCCGACACCGACCCCGATCTCCTACGAGCAGTACTTC CASSPTPTPISYEQYF TRBJ2-7 16 . . TRBV5-5
TGCGCCAGCAGCTTGGCTACTCTAGATGGATCCTACGAGCAGTACTTC CASSLATLDGSYEQYF TRBJ2-7 16 . many TRBV5-1
TGTGCCAGCAGTGCCGGGGGAGGGGTAAAGGGCTACACCTTC CASSAGGGVKGYTF TRBJ1-2 14 . . TRBV27
TGTGCCAGTAGACATGAGGGGACAGCGAGCACAGATACGCAGTATTTT CASRHEGTASTDTQYF TRBJ2-3 16 TRBD1 . TRBV28
TGTGCCAGCAGCTTGCGAATGGGCTCCTACGAGCAGTACTTC CASSLRMGSYEQYF TRBJ2-7 14 . many TRBV5-6
TGTGCCAGCAGCCAAGAATTGCTAGCGGGGGTTGAGTACAATGAGCAGTTCTTC CASSQELLAGVEYNEQFF TRBJ2-1 18 TRBD2 many TRBV4-2
TGTGCCAGCAGCTTGGGTTGGACTGATTCCGGGGAGCTGTTTTTT CASSLGWTDSGELFF TRBJ2-2 15 . . TRBV5-5
TGTGCCAGCAGCCCACGGACAGATGAAAAACTGTTTTTT CASSPRTDEKLFF TRBJ1-4 13 . . TRBV5-4
TGTGCCAGCAGCTGGGACAGGGACGAGCAGTACTTC CASSWDRDEQYF TRBJ2-7 12 TRBD1 . TRBV7-9
TGCAGCGTTGACGGGACAGGGCCTCGGCCCCAGCATTTT CSVDGTGPRPQHF TRBJ1-5 13 TRBD1 few TRBV29-1
TGTGCCAGCAGCTCACCCGGGACGGGGAACACTGAAGCTTTCTTT CASSSPGTGNTEAFF TRBJ1-1 15 . . TRBV13
TGTGCCAGCAGCTCGGCGGGGAACACTGAAGCTTTCTTT CASSSAGNTEAFF TRBJ1-1 13 . few TRBV6-6
TGTGCCAGCAGGCCGTCAGGGCTCGGTGGCTACACCTTC CASRPSGLGGYTF TRBJ1-2 13 . . TRBV28
TGTGCCAGCAGCCAAGAAGGGGGGGCTTCGAGGACTGAAGCTTTCTTT CASSQEGGASRTEAFF TRBJ1-1 16 . . TRBV14
TGTGCCAGCAGCCTTGACAGGCACCAAGCTTTCTTT CASSLDRHQAFF TRBJ1-1 12 . . TRBV7-9
TGTGCCAGCTCACCCGGAGGCTTGGCAGATACGCAGTATTTT CASSPGGLADTQYF TRBJ2-3 14 . . TRBV18
TGTGCCAGCAGTTCCCAAAGATGGGAAAAACTGTTTTTT CASSSQRWEKLFF TRBJ1-4 13 . many TRBV12-3/TRBV12-4
TGCGCCAGCATACCCCTTACGTACTTC CASIPLTYF TRBJ2-4 9 . few TRBV23-1
TGCGCCAGCAGCTTGTCGGGGGGACCCTACGAGCAGTACTTC CASSLSGGPYEQYF TRBJ2-7 14 TRBD2 many TRBV5-1
TGTGCCAGCAGCTTAGCTGGATCCCCTGAAGCTTTCTTT CASSLAGSPEAFF TRBJ1-1 13 . . TRBV7-6
TGTGCCAGCAGCAAAGCCGAGGGACAACTAAACACCGGGGAGCTGTTTTTT CASSKAEGQLNTGELFF TRBJ2-2 17 . . TRBV21-1
TGTGCCACCCGCGTAGCGGACCAAGAGACCCAGTACTTC CATRVADQETQYF TRBJ2-5 13 . many TRBV6-6
TGCAGTGCTAGAGATACGGCACGGAAAAACACTGAAGCTTTCTTT CSARDTARKNTEAFF TRBJ1-1 15 . few TRBV20-1